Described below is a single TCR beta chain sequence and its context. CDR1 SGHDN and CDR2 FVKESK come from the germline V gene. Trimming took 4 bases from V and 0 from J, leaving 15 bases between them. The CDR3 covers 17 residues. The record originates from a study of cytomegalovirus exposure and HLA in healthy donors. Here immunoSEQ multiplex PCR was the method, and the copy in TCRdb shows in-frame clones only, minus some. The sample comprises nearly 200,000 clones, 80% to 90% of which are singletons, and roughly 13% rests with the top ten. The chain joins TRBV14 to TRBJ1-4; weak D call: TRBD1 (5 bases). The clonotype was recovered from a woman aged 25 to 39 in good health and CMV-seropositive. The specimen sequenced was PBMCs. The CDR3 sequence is CASSLGRDPATNEKLFF. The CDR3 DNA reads TGTGCCAGCAGCCTAGGGCGGGACCCAGCAACTAATGAAAAACTGTTTTTT.